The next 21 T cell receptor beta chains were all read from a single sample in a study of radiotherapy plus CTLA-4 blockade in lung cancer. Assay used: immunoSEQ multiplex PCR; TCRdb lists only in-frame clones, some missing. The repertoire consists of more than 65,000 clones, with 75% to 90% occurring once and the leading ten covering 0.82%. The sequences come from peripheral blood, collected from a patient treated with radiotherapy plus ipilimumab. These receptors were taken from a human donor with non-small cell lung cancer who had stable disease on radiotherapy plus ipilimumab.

The CDR3 DNA reads as TGTGCCAGCAGCTTGGCGGGGGGCGGTTTAACGCAGTATTTT. This translates into CASSLAGGGLTQYF. The V gene is TRBV5-4, the J gene TRBJ2-3; maybe TRBD2 (7 bases). Per germline, CDR1 SGHNT and CDR2 YYREEE (reference sequence). Trimming took 0 bases from V and 9 from J, leaving 14 bases between them. CDR3 length: 14 amino acids.

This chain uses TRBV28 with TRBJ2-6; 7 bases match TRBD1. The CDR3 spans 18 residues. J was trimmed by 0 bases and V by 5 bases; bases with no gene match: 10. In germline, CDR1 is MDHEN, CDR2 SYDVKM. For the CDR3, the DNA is TGTGCCAGCAGTATCCCGGACAGGAGAAGCTCTGGGGCCAACGTCCTGACTTTC. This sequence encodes CASSIPDRRSSGANVLTF. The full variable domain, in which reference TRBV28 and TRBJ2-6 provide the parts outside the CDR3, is DVKVTQSSRYLVKRTGEKVFLECVQDMDHENMFWYRQDPGLGLRLIYFSYDVKMKEKGDIPEGYSVSREKKERFSLILESASTNQTSMYLCASSIPDRRSSGANVLTFGAGSRLTVL.

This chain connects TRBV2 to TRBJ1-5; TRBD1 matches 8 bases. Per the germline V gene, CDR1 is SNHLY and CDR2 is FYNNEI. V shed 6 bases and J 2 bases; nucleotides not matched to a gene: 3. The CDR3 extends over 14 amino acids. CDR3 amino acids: CASRLQGGNQPQHF. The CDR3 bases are TGTGCCAGCAGGTTACAGGGGGGCAATCAGCCCCAGCATTTT.

The CDR3 is CASTRDITNYGYTF. CDR3 bases: TGTGCCAGCACCCGGGACATCACTAACTATGGCTACACCTTC. The rearrangement uses TRBV7-2 and TRBJ1-2; D perhaps matches TRBD1 (6 bases). The ends were cut back, 7 bases at V and 0 bases at J, with 12 bases in the middle. CDR3 size: 14 residues. Looked up from germline, CDR1 is SGHTA and CDR2 is FQGNSA.

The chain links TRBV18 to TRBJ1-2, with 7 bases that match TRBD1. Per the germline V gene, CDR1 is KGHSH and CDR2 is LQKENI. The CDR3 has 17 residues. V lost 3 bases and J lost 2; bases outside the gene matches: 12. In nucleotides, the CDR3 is TGTGCCAGCTCACCCATAATAAGACAGGGATCGAACTATGGCTACACCTTC. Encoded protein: CASSPIIRQGSNYGYTF.

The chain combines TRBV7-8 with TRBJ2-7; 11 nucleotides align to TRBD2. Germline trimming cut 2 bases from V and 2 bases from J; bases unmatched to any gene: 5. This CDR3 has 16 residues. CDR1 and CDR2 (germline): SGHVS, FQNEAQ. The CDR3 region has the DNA TGTGCCAGCAGCTTACGTACTAGCGGGAGTCCCTACGAGCAGTACTTC. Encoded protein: CASSLRTSGSPYEQYF.

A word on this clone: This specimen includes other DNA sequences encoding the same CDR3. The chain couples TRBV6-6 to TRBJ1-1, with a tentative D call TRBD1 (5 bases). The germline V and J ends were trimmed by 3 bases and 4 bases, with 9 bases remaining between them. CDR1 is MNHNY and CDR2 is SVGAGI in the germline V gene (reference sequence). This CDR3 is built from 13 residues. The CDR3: CASSYTGGTEAFF. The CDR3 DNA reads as TGTGCCAGCAGTTATACCGGGGGCACTGAAGCTTTCTTT.

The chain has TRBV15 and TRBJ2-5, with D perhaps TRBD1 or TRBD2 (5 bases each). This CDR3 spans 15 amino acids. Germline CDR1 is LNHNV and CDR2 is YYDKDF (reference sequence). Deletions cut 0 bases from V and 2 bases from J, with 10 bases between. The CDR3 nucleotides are TGTGCCACCAGCAGAGATCTTGGGGGTCAAGAGACCCAGTACTTC. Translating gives CATSRDLGGQETQYF.

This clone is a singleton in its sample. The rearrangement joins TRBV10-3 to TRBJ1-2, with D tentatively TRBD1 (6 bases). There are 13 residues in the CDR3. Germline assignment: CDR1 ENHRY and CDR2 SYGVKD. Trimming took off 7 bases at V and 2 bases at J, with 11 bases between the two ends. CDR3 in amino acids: CAINQGLNYGYTF. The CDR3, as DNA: TGTGCCATCAACCAGGGGTTAAACTATGGCTACACCTTC.

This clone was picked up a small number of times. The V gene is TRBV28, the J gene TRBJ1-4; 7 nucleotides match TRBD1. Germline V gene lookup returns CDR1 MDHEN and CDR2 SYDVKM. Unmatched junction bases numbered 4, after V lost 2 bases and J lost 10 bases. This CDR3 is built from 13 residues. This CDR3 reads CASSLGQDRKLFF. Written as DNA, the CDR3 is TGTGCCAGCAGTTTAGGACAGGATAGAAAACTGTTTTTT.

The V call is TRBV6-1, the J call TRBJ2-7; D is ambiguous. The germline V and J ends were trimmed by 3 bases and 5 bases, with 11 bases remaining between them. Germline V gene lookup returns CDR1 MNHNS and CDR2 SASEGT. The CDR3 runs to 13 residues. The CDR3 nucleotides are TGTGCCAGCAGTGATCGGGCCTGGGACGAGCAGTACTTC. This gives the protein CASSDRAWDEQYF.

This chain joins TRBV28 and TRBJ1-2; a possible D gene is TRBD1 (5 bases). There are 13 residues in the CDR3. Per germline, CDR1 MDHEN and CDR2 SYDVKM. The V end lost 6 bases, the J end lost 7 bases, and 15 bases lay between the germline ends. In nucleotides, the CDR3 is TGTGCCAGCAGGGAAGGGGTTTACGGTGGCTACACCTTC. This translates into CASREGVYGGYTF.

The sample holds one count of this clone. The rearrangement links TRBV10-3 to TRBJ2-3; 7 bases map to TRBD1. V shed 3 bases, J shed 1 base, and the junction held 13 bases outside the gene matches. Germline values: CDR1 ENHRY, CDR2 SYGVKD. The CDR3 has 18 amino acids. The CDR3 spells CAISDETGPVPGTDTQYF. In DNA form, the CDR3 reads TGTGCCATCAGTGATGAGACAGGGCCCGTCCCGGGCACAGATACGCAGTATTTT.

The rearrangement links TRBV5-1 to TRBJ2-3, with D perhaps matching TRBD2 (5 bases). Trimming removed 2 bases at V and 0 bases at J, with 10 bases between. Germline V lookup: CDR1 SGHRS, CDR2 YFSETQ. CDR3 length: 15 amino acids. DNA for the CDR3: TGCGCCAGCAGCTTCAGCGGAGCTAGCACAGATACGCAGTATTTT. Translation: CASSFSGASTDTQYF.

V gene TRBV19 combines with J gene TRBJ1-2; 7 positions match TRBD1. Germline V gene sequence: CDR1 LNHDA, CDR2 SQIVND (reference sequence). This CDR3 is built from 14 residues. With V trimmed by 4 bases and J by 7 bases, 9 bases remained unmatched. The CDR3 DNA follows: TGTGCCAGTAGTAACCGACAGGGCGGGGGTGGCTACACCTTC. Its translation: CASSNRQGGGGYTF.

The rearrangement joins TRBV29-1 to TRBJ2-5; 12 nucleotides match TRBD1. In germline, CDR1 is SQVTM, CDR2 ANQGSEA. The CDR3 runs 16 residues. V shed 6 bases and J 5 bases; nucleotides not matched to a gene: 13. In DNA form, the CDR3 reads TGCAGCGTATCCGGGACAGGGGGCGTAGTGTTGGAGACCCAGTACTTC. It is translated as CSVSGTGGVVLETQYF.

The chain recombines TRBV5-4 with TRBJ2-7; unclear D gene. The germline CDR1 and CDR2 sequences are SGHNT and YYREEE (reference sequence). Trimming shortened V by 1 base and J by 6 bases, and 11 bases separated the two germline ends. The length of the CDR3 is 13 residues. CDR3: CASSLFGVSEQYF. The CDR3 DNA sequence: TGTGCCAGCAGCTTGTTTGGGGTCAGCGAGCAGTACTTC.

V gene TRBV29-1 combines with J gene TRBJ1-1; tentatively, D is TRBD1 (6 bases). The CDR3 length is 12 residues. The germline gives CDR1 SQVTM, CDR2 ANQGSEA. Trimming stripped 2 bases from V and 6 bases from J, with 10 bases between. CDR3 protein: CSVETGLAEAFF. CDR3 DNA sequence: TGCAGCGTTGAAACAGGGTTAGCTGAAGCTTTCTTT.

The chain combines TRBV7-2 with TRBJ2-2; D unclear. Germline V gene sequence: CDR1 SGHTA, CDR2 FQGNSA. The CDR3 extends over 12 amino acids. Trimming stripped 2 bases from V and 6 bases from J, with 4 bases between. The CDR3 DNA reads TGTGCCAGCAGCTTAACGTCCGGGGAGCTGTTTTTT. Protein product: CASSLTSGELFF.

CDR3 in amino acids: CASSLVSGGSYEQYF. The CDR3 bases are TGTGCCAGTAGTTTGGTGAGCGGGGGTTCCTACGAGCAGTACTTC. The chain couples TRBV19 to TRBJ2-7; 8 nucleotides align to TRBD2. Germline-derived CDR1 and CDR2 are LNHDA and SQIVND (reference sequence). The CDR3 loop spans 15 amino acids. After removal of 5 bases from V and 1 base from J, the junction contained 7 bases not matched to a gene.

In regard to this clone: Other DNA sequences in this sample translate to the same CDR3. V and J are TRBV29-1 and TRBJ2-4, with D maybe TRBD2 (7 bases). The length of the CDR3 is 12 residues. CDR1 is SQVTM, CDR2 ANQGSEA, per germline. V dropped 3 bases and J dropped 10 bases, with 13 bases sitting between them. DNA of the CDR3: TGCAGCGTTGAGGGGGGCGGGGGAATTCAGTACTTC. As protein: CSVEGGGGIQYF.